This T cell receptor (beta chain) was retrieved from a study of immune evolution from preneoplasia to lung adenocarcinoma. On this clone: Other nucleotide sequences from this sample produce the same CDR3.

H&E slides confirmed each diagnosis, reviewed by two pathologists independently. TCRdb keeps only in-frame clones here, not all; method: immunoSEQ multiplex PCR. The sample lists roughly 6,100 clones; approximately 80% were seen once. Trimming took off 4 bases at V and 0 bases at J, with 11 bases between the two ends. The germline V gene encodes CDR1 SGHNT and CDR2 YYREEE (reference sequence). This CDR3 is built from 14 residues. The specimen was FFPE adjacent normal lung tissue. The sequence came from a donor at least 70 years old with lung adenocarcinoma. V gene TRBV5-4 combines with J gene TRBJ2-7; no definite D call. CDR3 sequence reads: CASSLSRSSYEQYF. DNA of the CDR3: TGTGCCAGCAGCCTATCAAGGAGCTCCTACGAGCAGTACTTC.